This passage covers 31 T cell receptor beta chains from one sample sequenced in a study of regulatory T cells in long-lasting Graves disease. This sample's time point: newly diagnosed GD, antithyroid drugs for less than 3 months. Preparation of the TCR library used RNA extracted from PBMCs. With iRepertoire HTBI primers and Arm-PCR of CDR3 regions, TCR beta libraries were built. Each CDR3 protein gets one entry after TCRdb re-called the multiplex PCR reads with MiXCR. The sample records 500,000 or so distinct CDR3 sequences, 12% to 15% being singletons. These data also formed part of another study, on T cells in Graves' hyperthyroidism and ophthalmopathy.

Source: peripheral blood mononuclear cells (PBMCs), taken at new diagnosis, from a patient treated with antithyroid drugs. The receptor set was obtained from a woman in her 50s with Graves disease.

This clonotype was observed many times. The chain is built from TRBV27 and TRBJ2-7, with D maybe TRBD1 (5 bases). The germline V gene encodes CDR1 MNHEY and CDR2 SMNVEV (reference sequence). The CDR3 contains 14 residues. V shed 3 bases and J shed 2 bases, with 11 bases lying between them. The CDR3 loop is CASSFSGRPYEQYF. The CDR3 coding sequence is TGTGCCAGCAGTTTCTCAGGGCGTCCCTACGAGCAGTACTTC.

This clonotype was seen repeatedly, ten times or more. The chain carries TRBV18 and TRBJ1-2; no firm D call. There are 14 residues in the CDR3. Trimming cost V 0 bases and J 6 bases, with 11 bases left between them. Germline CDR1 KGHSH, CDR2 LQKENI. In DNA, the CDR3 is TGTGCCAGCTCACCACCTAACAGAAACAATGGCTACACCTTC. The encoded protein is CASSPPNRNNGYTF.

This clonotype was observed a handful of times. The CDR3 is CASSLSEPGQGFYQPQHF. In DNA, the CDR3 is TGTGCCAGCAGCTTGTCCGAACCGGGACAGGGTTTCTATCAGCCCCAGCATTTT. The chain links TRBV5-5 to TRBJ1-5, with 9 bases matching TRBD1. The junction had 13 bases not matched to a gene; V was cut back by 1 base and J by 5 bases. This CDR3 region has 18 residues. Germline CDR1 SGHKS, CDR2 YYEKEE (reference sequence).

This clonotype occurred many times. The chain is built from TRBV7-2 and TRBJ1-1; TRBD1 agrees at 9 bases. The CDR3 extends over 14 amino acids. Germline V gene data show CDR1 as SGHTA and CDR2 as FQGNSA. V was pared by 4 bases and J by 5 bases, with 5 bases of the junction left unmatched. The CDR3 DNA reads TGTGCCAGCAGCTCACAGGGGGCTTTGACTGAAGCTTTCTTT. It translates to CASSSQGALTEAFF.

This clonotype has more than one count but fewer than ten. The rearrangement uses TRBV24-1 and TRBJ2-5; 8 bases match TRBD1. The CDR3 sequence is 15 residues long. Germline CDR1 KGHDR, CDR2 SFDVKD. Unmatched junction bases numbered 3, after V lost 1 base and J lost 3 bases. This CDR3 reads CATSDFQTGEETQYF. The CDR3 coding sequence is TGTGCCACCAGTGATTTCCAGACAGGGGAAGAGACCCAGTACTTC.

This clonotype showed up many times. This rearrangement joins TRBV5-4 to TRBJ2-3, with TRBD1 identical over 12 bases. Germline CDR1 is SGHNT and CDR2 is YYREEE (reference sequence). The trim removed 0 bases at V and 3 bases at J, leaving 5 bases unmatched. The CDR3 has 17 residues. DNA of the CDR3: TGTGCCAGCAGCTTGGGGGGACAGGGGGCGAAAACAGATACGCAGTATTTT. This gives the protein CASSLGGQGAKTDTQYF.

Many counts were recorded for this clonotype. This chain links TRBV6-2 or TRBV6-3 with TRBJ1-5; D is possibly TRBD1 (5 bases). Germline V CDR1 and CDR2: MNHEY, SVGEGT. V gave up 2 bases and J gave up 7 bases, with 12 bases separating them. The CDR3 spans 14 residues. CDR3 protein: CASSYGARVQPQHF. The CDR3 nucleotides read TGTGCCAGCAGTTACGGGGCCAGGGTCCAGCCCCAGCATTTT.

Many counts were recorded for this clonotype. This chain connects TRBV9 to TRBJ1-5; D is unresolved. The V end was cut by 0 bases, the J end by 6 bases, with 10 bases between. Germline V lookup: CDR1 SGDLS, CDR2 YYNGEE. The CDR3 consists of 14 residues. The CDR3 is CASSVGSGVQPQHF. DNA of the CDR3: TGTGCCAGCAGCGTAGGATCCGGGGTTCAGCCCCAGCATTTT.

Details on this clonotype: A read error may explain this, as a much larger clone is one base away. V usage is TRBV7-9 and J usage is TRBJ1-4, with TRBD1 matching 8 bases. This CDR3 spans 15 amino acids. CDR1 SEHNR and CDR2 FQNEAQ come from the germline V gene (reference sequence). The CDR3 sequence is CASSGVDRAGEKPFF. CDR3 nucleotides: TGTGCCAGCAGCGGGGTGGACAGGGCCGGTGAAAAACCGTTTTTT. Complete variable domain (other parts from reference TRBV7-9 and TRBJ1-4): DTGVSQNPRHKITKRGQNVTFRCDPISEHNRLYWYRQTLGQGPEFLTYFQNEAQLEKSRLLSDRFSAERPKGSFSTLEIQRTEQGDSAMYLCASSGVDRAGEKPFFGSGTQLSVL.

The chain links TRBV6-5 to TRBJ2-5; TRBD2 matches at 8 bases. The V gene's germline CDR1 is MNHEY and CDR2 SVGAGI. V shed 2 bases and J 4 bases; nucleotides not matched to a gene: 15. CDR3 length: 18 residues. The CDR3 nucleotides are TGTGCCAGCAGTTACGGACCCTCGGCGGGGGGTTTTAGAGAGACCCAGTACTTC. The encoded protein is CASSYGPSAGGFRETQYF.

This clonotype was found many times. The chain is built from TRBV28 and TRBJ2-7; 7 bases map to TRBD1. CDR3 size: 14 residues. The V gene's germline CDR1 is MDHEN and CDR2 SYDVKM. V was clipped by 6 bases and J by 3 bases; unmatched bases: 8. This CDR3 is CASSRTGTVYEQYF. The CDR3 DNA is TGTGCCAGCAGCAGGACCGGGACAGTCTACGAGCAGTACTTC.

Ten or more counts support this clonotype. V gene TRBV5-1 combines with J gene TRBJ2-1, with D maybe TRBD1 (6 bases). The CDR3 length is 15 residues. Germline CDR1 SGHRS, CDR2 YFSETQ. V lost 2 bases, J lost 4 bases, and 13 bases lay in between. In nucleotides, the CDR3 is TGCGCCAGCAGCTTTACAGGGACCGGATACAATGAGCAGTTCTTC. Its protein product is CASSFTGTGYNEQFF.

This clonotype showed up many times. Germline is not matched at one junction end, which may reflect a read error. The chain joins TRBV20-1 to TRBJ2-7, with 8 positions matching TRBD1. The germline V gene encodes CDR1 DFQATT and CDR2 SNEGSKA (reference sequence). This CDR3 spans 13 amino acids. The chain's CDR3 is CSARGPTRDRPSF. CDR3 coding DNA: TGCAGTGCTAGAGGTCCCACCCGGGACAGGCCCTCTTTC.

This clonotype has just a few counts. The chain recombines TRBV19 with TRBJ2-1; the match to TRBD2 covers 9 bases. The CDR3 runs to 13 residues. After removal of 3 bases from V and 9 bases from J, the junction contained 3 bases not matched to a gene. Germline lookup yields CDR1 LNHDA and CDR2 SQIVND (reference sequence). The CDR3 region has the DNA TGTGCCAGTAGTATCAGGACTAGCGTTGAGCAGTTCTTC. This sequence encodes CASSIRTSVEQFF. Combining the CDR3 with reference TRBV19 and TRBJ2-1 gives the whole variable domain DGGITQSPKYLFRKEGQNVTLSCEQNLNHDAMYWYRQDPGQGLRLIYYSQIVNDFQKGDIAEGYSVSREKKESFPLTVTSAQKNPTAFYLCASSIRTSVEQFFGPGTRLTVL.

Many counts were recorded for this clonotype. CDR3 sequence (DNA): TGTGCCAGCAGCTTAGATTTCGACTCCTACAATGAGCAGTTCTTC. Translated, it gives CASSLDFDSYNEQFF. The chain links TRBV7-2 to TRBJ2-1; D is unresolved. From germline, CDR1 is SGHTA and CDR2 FQGNSA. The V end was cut by 1 base, the J end by 0 bases, with 7 bases between. This CDR3 region has 15 residues.

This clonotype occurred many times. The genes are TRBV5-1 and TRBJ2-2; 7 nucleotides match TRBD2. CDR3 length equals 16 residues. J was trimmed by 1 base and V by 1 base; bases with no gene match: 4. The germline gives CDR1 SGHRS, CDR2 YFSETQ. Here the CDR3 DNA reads TGCGCCAGCAGCTTGTCGACGGGAGGGAACACCGGGGAGCTGTTTTTT. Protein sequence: CASSLSTGGNTGELFF.

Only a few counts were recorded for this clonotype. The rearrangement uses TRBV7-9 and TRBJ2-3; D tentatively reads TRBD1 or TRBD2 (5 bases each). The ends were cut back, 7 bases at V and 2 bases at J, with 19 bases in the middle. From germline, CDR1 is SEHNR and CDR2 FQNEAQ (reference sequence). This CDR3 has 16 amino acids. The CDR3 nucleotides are TGTGCCAGCAACACCGGGGTAGCTGGGACCACAGATACGCAGTATTTT. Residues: CASNTGVAGTTDTQYF.

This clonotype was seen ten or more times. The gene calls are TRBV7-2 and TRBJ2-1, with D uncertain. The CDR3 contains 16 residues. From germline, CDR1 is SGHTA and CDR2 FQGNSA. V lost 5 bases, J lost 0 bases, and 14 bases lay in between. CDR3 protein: CASSPGGASSYNEQFF. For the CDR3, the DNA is TGTGCCAGCAGCCCTGGCGGCGCTAGCTCCTACAATGAGCAGTTCTTC. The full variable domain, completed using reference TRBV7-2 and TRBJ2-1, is GAGVSQSPSNKVTEKGKDVELRCDPISGHTALYWYRQSLGQGLEFLIYFQGNSAPDKSGLPSDRFSAERTGGSVSTLTIQRTQQEDSAVYLCASSPGGASSYNEQFFGPGTRLTVL.

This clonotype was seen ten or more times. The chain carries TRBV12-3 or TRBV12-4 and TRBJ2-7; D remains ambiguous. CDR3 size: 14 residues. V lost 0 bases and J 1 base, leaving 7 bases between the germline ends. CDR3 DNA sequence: TGTGCCAGCAGTTTAGCGGGATTTTCCTACGAGCAGTACTTC. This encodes CASSLAGFSYEQYF.

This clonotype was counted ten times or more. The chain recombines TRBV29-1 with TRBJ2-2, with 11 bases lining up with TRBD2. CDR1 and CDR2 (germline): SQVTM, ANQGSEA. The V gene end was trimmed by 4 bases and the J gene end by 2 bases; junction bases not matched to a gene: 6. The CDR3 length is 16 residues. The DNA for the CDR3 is TGCAGCGTTGCGGATAGCGGGAGGGGAAACACCGGGGAGCTGTTTTTT. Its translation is CSVADSGRGNTGELFF.

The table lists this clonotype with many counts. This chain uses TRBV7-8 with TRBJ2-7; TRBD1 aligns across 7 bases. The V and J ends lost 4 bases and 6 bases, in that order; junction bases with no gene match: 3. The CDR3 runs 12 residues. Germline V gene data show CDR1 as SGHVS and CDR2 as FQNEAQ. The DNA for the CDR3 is TGTGCCAGCAGCTACAGGGGTTCCGAGCAGTACTTC. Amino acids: CASSYRGSEQYF.

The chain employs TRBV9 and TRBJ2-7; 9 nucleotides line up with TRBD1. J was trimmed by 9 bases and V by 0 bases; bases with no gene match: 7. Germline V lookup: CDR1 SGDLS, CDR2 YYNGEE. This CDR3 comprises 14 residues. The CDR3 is CASSVDNRGPAQYF. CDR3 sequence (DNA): TGTGCCAGCAGCGTAGATAACAGGGGGCCAGCGCAGTACTTC.

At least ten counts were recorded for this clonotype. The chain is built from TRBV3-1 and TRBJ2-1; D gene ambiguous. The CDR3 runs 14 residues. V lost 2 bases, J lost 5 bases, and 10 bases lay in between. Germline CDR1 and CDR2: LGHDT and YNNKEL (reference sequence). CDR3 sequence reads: CASSQTAYNNEQFF. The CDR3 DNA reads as TGTGCCAGCAGCCAAACAGCGTACAACAATGAGCAGTTCTTC.

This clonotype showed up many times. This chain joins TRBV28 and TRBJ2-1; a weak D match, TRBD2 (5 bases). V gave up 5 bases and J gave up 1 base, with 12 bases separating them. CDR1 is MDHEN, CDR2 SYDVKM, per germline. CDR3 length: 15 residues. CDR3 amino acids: CASSSSSRSYNEQFF. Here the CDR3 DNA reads TGTGCCAGCAGTAGTTCTAGCAGATCCTACAATGAGCAGTTCTTC.

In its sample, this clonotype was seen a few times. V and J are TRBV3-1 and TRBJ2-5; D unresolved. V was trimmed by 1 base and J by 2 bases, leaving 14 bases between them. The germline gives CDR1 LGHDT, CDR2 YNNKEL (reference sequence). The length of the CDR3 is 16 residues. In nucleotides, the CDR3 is TGTGCCAGCAGCCAAGTTGGCTCAAATTGGCAAGAGACCCAGTACTTC. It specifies CASSQVGSNWQETQYF.

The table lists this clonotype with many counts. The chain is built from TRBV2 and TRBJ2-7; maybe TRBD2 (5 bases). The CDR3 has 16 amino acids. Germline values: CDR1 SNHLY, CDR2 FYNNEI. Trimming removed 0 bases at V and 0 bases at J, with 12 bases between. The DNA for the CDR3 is TGTGCCAGCAGTGAAGCGTTGCAGCGGAGCTCCTACGAGCAGTACTTC. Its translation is CASSEALQRSSYEQYF. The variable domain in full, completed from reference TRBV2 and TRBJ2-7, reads EPEVTQTPSHQVTQMGQEVILRCVPISNHLYFYWYRQILGQKVEFLVSFYNNEISEKSEIFDDQFSVERPDGSNFTLKIRSTKLEDSAMYFCASSEALQRSSYEQYFGPGTRLTVT.

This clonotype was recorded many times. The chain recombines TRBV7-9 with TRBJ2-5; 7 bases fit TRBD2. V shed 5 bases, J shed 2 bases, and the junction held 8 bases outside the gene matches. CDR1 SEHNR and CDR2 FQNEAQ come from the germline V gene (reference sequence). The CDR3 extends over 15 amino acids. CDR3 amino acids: CASSANLAVQETQYF. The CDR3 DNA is TGTGCCAGCAGCGCCAACCTAGCGGTACAAGAGACCCAGTACTTC. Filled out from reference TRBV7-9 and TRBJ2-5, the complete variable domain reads DTGVSQNPRHKITKRGQNVTFRCDPISEHNRLYWYRQTLGQGPEFLTYFQNEAQLEKSRLLSDRFSAERPKGSFSTLEIQRTEQGDSAMYLCASSANLAVQETQYFGPGTRLLVL.

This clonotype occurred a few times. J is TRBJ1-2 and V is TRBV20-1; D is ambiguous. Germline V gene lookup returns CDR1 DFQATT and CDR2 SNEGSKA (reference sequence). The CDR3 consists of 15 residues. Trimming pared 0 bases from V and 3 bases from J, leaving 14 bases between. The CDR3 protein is CSARDRAGSYYGYTF. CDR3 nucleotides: TGCAGTGCTAGAGATCGGGCAGGATCCTACTATGGCTACACCTTC.

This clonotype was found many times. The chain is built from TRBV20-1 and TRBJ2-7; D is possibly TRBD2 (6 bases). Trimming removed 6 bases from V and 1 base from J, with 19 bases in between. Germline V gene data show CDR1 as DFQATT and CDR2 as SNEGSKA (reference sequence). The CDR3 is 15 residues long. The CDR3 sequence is CSAGGASDLSYEQYF. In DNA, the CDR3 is TGCAGTGCGGGTGGGGCTAGCGACCTATCCTACGAGCAGTACTTC.

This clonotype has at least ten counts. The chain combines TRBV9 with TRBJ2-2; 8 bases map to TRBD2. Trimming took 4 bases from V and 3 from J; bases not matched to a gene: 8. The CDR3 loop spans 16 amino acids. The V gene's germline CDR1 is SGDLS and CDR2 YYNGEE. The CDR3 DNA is TGTGCCAGCAGCCACGGACTAGCAGCCGACACCGGGGAGCTGTTTTTT. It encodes CASSHGLAADTGELFF.

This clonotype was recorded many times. The CDR3 reads CASSFWTGRTDTQYF. CDR3 DNA: TGTGCCAGCAGTTTCTGGACAGGGCGCACAGATACGCAGTATTTT. The J gene is TRBJ2-3, the V gene TRBV28, with 8 bases matching TRBD1. Germline V gives CDR1 MDHEN, CDR2 SYDVKM. The CDR3 runs 15 residues. V shed 3 bases, J shed 1 base, and the junction held 3 bases outside the gene matches.